The rows below give T cell receptor beta chains drawn from one sample of a study of identical twins. One entry per CDR3 protein, called by TCRdb with MiXCR from the 5' RACE reads. The data contain 150,000 or so distinct CDR3 sequences, roughly 3.5% of them singletons. The sequenced material came from memory T cells sorted from blood. The receptors derive from a man in his late teens or twenties in good health. Each CDR3 is given with its conserved first and last residue. The size field is filled for only some rows; it gives once, few, many or a size class.

v_call cdr3_length clone_size cdr3_aa
TRBV9 16 few CASSVDAGGPQETQYF
TRBV28 14 many CASRRQGTTYEQYF
TRBV7-9 17 many CASSYTSGTPGYVEQYF
TRBV6-5 14 NA CASSHRGNTGELFF
TRBV20-1 16 many CSAQPGLASFQETQYF
TRBV15 14 many CATSRGTGPDTQYF
TRBV20-1 13 many CSAGTGGAVGYTF
TRBV5-1 15 many CASSLRGVETDTQYF
TRBV28 16 many CASSSGLAGVGNEQFF
TRBV7-3 14 many CASSLQPLRYGYTF
TRBV12-3/TRBV12-4 12 many CASSGQNYGYTF
TRBV6-2/TRBV6-3 20 NA CASSYSNLRLAGGGYNEQFF
TRBV29-1 12 many CSVEARGIGYTF
TRBV18 14 many CASSGNGGTTEAFF
TRBV3-1 14 many CASSQARIQETQYF
TRBV7-9 14 many CASSLGQVSTEAFF
TRBV6-6 13 many CASSPQGGSPLHF
TRBV7-9 14 many CASSAGGPNEKLFF
TRBV29-1 15 many CSALGGDGSTDTQYF
TRBV25-1 15 many CASSATGGLGTEAFF
TRBV11-1 14 many CASRNQWGTDTQYF
TRBV6-5 16 many CASSYGQRGGQETQYF
TRBV30 11 many CAWKSGETQYF
TRBV12-3/TRBV12-4 14 many CASSLAGSTDTQYF
TRBV5-1 14 many CASSRLAGHNEQFF
TRBV18 15 few CASSPPGQGPNEQFF
TRBV5-1 16 many CASSLEGRFEHNEQFF
TRBV3-1 16 many CASSQDWAGRNTEAFF
TRBV2 14 NA CAGTPGQGTDTQYF
TRBV6-1 14 many CASNRDEAYNEQFF
TRBV6-5 15 many CASSSQGARTGELFF
TRBV20-1 15 many CSASWTSGRRETQYF
TRBV10-3 13 many CAITVTLNEKLFF
TRBV6-5 12 many CASMRETGELFF
TRBV7-2 14 NA CASRKQGSAGELFF
TRBV5-1 15 many CASSFWATSTDTQYF
TRBV20-1 15 many CSAIGAREKEKTQYF
TRBV5-5 18 many CASSLKERQGLVADTQYF
TRBV2 21 many CASSEALRTGWGGLPTGEQFF
TRBV15 16 many CATSRTGLAGVAEQYF
TRBV14 17 few CASSQDRGAALPYGYTF
TRBV6-2/TRBV6-3 13 few CASSGLQDTEAFF
TRBV11-2 12 many CASTTWRAPTFF
TRBV9 14 many CASSAWTRRETQYF
TRBV3-1 14 many CASSQTGRTMGYTF
TRBV7-8 14 many CASSGGGQGSGYTF
TRBV27 15 few CASNHWGQGGNEQFF
TRBV5-6 16 many CASSREEGAGTGELFF
TRBV11-2 16 many CASSLDSGWDGETQYF
TRBV28 15 many CASTRTGNSGTEAFF
TRBV20-1 16 many CSAAPSGRPYQETQYF